The T cell receptor (beta chain) described here comes from a study of T cells in narcolepsy. Study-wide results and limits: Comparing one patient's CSF and blood CD4+ clonotypes highlighted HCRT- and TRIB2-specific autoreactive clonotypes. Autoreactive clonotypes reportedly recurred in blood of same and different patients, not controls.

The CDR3 spans 15 residues. V was cut by 1 base and J by 0 bases, with 10 bases left in between. The germline gives CDR1 SGDLS, CDR2 YYNGEE. In regard to this clone: Its cognate antigen is unknown.

The data were produced by immunoSEQ multiplex PCR, yet TCRdb's version contains in-frame clones alone and is incomplete. The sample records approximately 23,000 clones, 70% to 90% being singletons. Material: memory (CD45RA-) CD4+ T cells from blood. The clonotype originates from a human donor in good health. The V gene is TRBV9, the J gene TRBJ1-2; D might be TRBD1 (5 bases). As DNA, the CDR3 is TGTGCCAGCAGCGTACCCTTGGGGCCTAACTATGGCTACACCTTC. Protein sequence: CASSVPLGPNYGYTF.